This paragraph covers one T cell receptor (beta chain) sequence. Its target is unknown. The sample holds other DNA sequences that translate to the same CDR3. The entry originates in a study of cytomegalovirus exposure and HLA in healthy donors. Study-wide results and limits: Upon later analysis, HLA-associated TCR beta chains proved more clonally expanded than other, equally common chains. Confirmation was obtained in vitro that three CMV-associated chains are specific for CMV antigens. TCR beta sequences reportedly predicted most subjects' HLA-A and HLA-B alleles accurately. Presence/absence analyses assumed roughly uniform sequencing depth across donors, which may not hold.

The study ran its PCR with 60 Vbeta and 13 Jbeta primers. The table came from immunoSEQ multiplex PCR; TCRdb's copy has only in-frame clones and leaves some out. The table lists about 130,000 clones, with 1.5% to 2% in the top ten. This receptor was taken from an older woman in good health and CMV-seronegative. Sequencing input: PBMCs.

In DNA form, the CDR3 reads TGCAGCGTTGGTGGGCAGAATCAGCCCCAGCATTTT. This encodes CSVGGQNQPQHF. The V gene is TRBV29-1, the J gene TRBJ1-5; D ambiguous. Germline V gives CDR1 SQVTM, CDR2 ANQGSEA. The CDR3 loop spans 12 amino acids. Trimming stripped 4 bases from V and 4 bases from J, with 8 bases between.